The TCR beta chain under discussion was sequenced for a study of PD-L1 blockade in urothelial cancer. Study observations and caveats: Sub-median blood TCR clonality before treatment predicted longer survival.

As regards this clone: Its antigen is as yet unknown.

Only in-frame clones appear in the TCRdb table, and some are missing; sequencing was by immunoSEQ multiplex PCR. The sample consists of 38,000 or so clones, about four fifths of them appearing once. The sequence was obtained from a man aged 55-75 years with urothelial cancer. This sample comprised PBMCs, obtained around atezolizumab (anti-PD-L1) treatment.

The CDR3 DNA reads TGCGCCAGCAGTACAGGGACAGCTCCCTACGAGCAGTACTTC. Translated, it gives CASSTGTAPYEQYF. The V gene is TRBV5-1, the J gene TRBJ2-7, with 7 positions matching TRBD1. Germline V gene lookup returns CDR1 SGHRS and CDR2 YFSETQ. Germline trimming cut 5 bases from V and 2 bases from J; bases unmatched to any gene: 7. The CDR3 extends over 14 amino acids.